This note documents a single T cell receptor beta chain sequence. In this sample, this clonotype turned up a few times. Its binding antigen is unknown. No much larger clone is present one base from it, and per-base qualities are unavailable. From its cysteine to its phenylalanine, the CDR3 spans 17 amino acids. Only CDR3 DNA is held: 51 bases, read in frame from base 1. The germline V gene (reference sequence) gives CDR1 as DFQATT and CDR2 as SNEGSKA. A distance of 21 bases separates the germline ends of V and J, which lose 3 bases and 2 bases respectively. This sample was included in a study of T cell repertoires in cytomegalovirus infection (dated by TCRdb to about 2019). Describing the broader study: Recently identified HLA-C-restricted CMV epitopes, whose presentation resists viral immunomodulation, were targeted by peptide stimulations together with well-studied HLA-B-restricted epitopes. The HLA type of each donor mattered for the analysis, because public TCR beta signatures pointed to carriage of CMV infection along with the matching HLA type. Overall results and qualifications from the work: The ex vivo response was dominated by HLA-C-restricted CMV-specific TCR beta clonotypes, which also provided the single most frequent clonotype in two of eight donors. In both this cohort and an independent approximately 400-donor cohort, the cumulative frequency of public TCR beta family members distinguished carriers of CMV infection plus the relevant HLA type.

The treatment or condition label on this specimen signifies: in vitro stimulation with specific CMV peptide epitopes to enrich CMV-specific T cells. The data were produced on an Illumina HiSeq 1500. In TCRdb, the public reads were trimmed at Q25 with fastp and aligned with MiXCR, with productive beta chains retained. Records with the same CDR3 protein are collapsed into one entry carrying the most frequent genes and DNA. Within this sample are hundreds of thousands of distinct CDR3 sequences, with roughly a third of them counted one time only. The ten most abundant clones make up roughly 15% of the sample.

The receptor chain draws on TRBV20-1 and TRBJ2-3; the D gene assignment is perhaps TRBD1 or TRBD2, with each matching 5 bases. The sequencing here drew on cultured PBMCs, taken from culture after CMV antigen stimulation. The source is a human donor in good health (CMV status not recorded). Some clones in this sample may be carry-over from other donors' samples. The DNA sequence is TGCAGTGCTAGTGCCCCCCCCGGAGGCAGGGTCACAGATACGCAGTATTTT. Its protein product is CSASAPPGGRVTDTQYF.